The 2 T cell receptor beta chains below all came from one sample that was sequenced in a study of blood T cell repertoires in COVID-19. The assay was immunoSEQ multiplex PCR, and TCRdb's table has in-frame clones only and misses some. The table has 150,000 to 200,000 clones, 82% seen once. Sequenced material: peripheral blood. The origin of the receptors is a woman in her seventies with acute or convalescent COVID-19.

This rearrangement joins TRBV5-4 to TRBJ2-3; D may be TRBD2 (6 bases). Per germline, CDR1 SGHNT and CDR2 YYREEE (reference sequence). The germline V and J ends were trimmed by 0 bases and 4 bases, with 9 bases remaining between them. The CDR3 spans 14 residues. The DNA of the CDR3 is TGTGCCAGCAGCTTGGCGGCGGGGTCAGATACGCAGTATTTT. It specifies CASSLAAGSDTQYF.

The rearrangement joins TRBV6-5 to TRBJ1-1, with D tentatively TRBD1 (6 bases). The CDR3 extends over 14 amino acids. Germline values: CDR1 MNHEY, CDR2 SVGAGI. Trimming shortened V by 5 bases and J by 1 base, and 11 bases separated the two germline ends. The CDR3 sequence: CASSNRARNTEAFF. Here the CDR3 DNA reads TGTGCCAGCAGTAACAGGGCCCGGAACACTGAAGCTTTCTTT.